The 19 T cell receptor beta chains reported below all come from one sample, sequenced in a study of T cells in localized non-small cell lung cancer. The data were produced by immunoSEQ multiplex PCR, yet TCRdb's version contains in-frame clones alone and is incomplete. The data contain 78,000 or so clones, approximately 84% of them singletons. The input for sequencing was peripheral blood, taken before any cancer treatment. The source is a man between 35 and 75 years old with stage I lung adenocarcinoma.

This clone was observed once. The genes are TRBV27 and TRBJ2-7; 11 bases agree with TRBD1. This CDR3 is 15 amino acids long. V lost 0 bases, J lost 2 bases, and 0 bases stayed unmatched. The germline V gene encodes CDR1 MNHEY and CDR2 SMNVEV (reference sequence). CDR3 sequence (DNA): TGTGCCAGCAGTTTATCGGGACAGGGGGCCTACGAGCAGTACTTC. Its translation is CASSLSGQGAYEQYF.

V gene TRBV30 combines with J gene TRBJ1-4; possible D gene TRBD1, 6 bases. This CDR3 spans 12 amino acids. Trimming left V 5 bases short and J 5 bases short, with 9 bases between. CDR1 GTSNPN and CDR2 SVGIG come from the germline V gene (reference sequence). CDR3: CAWRDTNEKLFF. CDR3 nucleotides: TGTGCCTGGCGGGACACGAATGAAAAACTGTTTTTT.

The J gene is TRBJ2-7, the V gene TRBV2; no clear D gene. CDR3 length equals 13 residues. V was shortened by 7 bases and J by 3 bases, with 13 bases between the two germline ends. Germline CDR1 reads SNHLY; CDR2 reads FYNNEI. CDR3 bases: TGTGCCAGCAAAGAGACAAGTCTCTACGAGCAGTACTTC. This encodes CASKETSLYEQYF.

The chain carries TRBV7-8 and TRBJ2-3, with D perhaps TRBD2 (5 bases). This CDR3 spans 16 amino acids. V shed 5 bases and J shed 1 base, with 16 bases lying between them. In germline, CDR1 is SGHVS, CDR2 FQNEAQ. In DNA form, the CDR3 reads TGTGCCAGCAGCACCGATACTTTCGGGGGCACAGATACGCAGTATTTT. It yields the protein CASSTDTFGGTDTQYF.

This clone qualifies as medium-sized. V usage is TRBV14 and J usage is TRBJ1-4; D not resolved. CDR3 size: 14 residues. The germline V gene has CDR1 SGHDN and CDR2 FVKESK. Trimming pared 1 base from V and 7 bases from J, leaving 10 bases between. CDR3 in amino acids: CASSQGARSEKLFF. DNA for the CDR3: TGTGCCAGCAGCCAAGGGGCAAGGAGTGAAAAACTGTTTTTT.

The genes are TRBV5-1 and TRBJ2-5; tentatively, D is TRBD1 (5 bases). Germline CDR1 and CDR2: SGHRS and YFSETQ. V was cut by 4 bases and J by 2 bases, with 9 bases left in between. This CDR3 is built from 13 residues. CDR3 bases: TGCGCCAGCAGCGGGGCAGGACAAGAGACCCAGTACTTC. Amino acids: CASSGAGQETQYF.

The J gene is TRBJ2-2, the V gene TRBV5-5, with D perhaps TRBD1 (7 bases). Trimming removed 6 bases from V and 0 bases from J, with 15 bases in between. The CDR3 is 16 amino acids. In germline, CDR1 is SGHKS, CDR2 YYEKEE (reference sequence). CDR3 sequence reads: CASNPSRGANTGELFF. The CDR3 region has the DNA TGTGCCAGCAATCCCAGCAGGGGGGCGAACACCGGGGAGCTGTTTTTT. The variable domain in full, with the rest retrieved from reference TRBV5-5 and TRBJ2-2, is DAGVTQSPTHLIKTRGQQVTLRCSPISGHKSVSWYQQVLGQGPQFIFQYYEKEERGRGNFPDRFSARQFPNYSSELNVNALLLGDSALYLCASNPSRGANTGELFFGEGSRLTVL.

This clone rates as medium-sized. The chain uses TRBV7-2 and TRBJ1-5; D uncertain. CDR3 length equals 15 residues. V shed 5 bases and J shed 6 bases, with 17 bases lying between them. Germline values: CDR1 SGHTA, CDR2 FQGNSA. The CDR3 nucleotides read TGTGCCAGCAGCCCCCACAGAGGGCCGGGTCAGCCCCAGCATTTT. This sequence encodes CASSPHRGPGQPQHF. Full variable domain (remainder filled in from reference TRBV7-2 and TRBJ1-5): GAGVSQSPSNKVTEKGKDVELRCDPISGHTALYWYRQSLGQGLEFLIYFQGNSAPDKSGLPSDRFSAERTGGSVSTLTIQRTQQEDSAVYLCASSPHRGPGQPQHFGDGTRLSIL.

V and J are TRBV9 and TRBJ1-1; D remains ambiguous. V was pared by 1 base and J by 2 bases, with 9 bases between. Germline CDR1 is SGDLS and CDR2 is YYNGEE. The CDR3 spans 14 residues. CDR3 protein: CASSVTLLNTEAFF. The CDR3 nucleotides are TGTGCCAGCAGCGTAACTCTACTAAACACTGAAGCTTTCTTT.

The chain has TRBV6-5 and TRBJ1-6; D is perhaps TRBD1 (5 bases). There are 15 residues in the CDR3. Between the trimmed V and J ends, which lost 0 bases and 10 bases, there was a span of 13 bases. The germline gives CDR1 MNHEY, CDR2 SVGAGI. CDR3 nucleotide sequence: TGTGCCAGCAGTTACTCGACGGGGCATGGGTCACCCCTCCACTTT. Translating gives CASSYSTGHGSPLHF.

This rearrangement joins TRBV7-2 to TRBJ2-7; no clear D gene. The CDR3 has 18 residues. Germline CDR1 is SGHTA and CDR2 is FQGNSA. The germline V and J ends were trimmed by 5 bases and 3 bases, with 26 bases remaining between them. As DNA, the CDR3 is TGTGCCAGCAGCATTAACCCTGCCGGGTCCGACGGCTACTACGAGCAGTACTTC. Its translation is CASSINPAGSDGYYEQYF.

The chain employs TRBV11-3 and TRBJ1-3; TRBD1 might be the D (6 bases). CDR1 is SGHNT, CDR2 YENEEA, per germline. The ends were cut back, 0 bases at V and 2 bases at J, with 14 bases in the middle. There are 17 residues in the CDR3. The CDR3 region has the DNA TGTGCCAGCAGCTTAGACCCTCCGGGGGCACCTGGAAACACCATATATTTT. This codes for CASSLDPPGAPGNTIYF.

This CDR3 is CASSTSNTGELFF. The CDR3 DNA sequence: TGTGCCAGCAGCACATCGAACACCGGGGAGCTGTTTTTT. This chain uses TRBV5-4 with TRBJ2-2; D call uncertain. CDR1 and CDR2 from the germline V gene are SGHNT and YYREEE (reference sequence). The CDR3 sequence is 13 residues long. Trimming left V 4 bases short and J 0 bases short, with 4 bases between.

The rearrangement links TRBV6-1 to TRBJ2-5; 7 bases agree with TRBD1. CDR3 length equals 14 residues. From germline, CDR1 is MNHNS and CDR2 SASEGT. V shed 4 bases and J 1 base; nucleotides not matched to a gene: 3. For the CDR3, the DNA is TGTGCCAGCAGTGGTGCAGGGGGCCAAGAGACCCAGTACTTC. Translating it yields CASSGAGGQETQYF.

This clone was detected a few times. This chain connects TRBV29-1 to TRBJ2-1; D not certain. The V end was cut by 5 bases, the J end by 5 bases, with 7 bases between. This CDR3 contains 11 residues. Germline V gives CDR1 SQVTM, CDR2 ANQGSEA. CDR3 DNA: TGCAGCGTTTCCCGTGACAATGAGCAGTTCTTC. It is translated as CSVSRDNEQFF.

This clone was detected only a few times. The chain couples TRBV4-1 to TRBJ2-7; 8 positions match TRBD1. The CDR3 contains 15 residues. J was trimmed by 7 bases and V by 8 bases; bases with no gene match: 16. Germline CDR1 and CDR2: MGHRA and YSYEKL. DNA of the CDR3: TGCGCCAGCTCCTCGGGGACAGGAGATTTGGGGGAGCAGTACTTC. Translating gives CASSSGTGDLGEQYF.

CDR3 residues: CASSTGGSLKYF. CDR3 DNA sequence: TGTGCCAGCAGTACAGGGGGGTCGCTGAAGTACTTC. This chain uses TRBV6-5 with TRBJ2-7; TRBD1 agrees at 8 bases. Trimming at V came to 5 bases and at J to 11 bases, leaving 8 bases not matched to a gene. The V gene's germline CDR1 is MNHEY and CDR2 SVGAGI. The CDR3 sequence is 12 residues long.

DNA for the CDR3: TGTGCCAGCAGCTCCAGGGACTCTGGCGGGGAGCTGTTTTTT. This encodes CASSSRDSGGELFF. The chain uses TRBV5-4 and TRBJ2-2, with TRBD2 as a possible D gene (6 bases). Germline V gives CDR1 SGHNT, CDR2 YYREEE (reference sequence). The CDR3 is 14 residues long. The ends were cut back, 3 bases at V and 7 bases at J, with 13 bases in the middle. The full variable domain, with the rest looked up from reference TRBV5-4 and TRBJ2-2, is ETGVTQSPTHLIKTRGQQVTLRCSSQSGHNTVSWYQQALGQGPQFIFQYYREEENGRGNFPPRFSGLQFPNYSSELNVNALELDDSALYLCASSSRDSGGELFFGEGSRLTVL.

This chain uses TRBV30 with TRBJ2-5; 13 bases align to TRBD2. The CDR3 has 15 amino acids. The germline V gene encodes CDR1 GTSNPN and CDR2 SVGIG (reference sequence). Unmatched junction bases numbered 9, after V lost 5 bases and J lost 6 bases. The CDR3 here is CAWEKLAGGLQTQYF. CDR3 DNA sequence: TGTGCCTGGGAGAAACTAGCGGGAGGGCTGCAGACCCAGTACTTC.